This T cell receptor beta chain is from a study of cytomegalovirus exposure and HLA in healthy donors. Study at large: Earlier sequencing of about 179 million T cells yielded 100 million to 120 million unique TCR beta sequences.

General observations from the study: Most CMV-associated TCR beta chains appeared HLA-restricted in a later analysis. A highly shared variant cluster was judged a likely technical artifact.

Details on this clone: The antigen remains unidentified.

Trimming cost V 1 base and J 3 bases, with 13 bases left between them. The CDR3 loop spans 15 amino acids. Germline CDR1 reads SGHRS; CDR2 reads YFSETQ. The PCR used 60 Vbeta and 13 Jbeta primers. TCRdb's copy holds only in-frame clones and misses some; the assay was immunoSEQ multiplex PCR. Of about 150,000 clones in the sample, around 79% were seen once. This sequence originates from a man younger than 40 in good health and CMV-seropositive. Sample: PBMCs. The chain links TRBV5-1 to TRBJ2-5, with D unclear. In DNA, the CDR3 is TGCGCCAGCAGCTTGATTTCGCGCCCCGAAGAGACCCAGTACTTC. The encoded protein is CASSLISRPEETQYF.